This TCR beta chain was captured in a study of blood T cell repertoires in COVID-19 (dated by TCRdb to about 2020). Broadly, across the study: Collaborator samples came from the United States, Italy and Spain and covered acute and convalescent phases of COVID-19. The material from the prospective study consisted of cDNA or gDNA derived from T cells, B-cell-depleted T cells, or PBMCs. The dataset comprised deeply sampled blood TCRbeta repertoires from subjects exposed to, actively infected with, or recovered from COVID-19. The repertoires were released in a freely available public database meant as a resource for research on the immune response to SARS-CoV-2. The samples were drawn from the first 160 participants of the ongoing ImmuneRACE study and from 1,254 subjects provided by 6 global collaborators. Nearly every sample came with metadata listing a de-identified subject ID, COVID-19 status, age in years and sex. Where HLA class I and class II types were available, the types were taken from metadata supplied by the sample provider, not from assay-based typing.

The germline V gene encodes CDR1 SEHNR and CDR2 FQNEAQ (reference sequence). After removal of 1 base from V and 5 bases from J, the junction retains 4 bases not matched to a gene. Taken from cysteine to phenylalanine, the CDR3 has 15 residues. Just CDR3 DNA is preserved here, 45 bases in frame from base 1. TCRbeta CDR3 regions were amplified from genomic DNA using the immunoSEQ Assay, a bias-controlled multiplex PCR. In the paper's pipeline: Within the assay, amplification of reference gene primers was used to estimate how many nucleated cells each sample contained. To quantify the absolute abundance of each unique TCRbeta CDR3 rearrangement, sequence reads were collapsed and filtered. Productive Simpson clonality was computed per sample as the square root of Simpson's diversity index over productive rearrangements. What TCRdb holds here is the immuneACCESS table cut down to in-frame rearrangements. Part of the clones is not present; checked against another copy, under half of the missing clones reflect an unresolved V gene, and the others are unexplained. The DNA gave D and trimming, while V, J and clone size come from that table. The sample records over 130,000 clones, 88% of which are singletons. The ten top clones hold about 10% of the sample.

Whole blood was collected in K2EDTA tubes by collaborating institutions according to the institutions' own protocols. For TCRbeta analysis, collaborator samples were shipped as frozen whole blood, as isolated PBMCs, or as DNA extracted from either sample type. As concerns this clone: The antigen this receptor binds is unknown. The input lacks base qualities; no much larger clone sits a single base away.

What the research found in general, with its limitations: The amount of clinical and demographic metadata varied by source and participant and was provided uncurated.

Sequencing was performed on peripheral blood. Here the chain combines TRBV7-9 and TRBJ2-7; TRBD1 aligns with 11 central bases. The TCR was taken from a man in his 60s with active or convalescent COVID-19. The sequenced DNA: TGTGCCAGCAGCTTAGTCGGGACAGGGGGTGACGAGCAGTACTTC. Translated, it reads CASSLVGTGGDEQYF.